This T cell receptor beta chain was profiled in a study of shared clonotypes between healthy human individuals. Study-wide context: Per-donor plates numbered three CD4 naive, three CD4 memory, two CD8 naive and one CD8 memory.

Worth noting for this clone: What it binds is not known.

Overall study results and limits: It was the non-shared clonotypes that had lower generation probabilities than clonotypes shared by all four donors.

The table came from immunoSEQ multiplex PCR; TCRdb's copy has only in-frame clones and leaves some out. The data contain some 600,000 clones, 90% to 97% of them seen just once; the ten biggest clones take up 0.095% to 0.13%. V shed 5 bases and J shed 10 bases, with 12 bases lying between them. CDR1 is SEHNR, CDR2 FQNEAQ, per germline (reference sequence). The CDR3 totals 12 residues. Terminally differentiated effector memory CD45RA+ cells were left out of the naive CD8 fraction, which was CD45RO-negative and positively selected for CCR7. The rearrangement uses TRBV7-9 and TRBJ2-1, with D tentatively TRBD2 (5 bases). The sequence was collected from a woman in her twenties or thirties in good health. The sequenced material came from naive CD8+ T cells sorted from blood. Here the CDR3 DNA reads TGTGCCAGCAGCCACTCCCCGGGGGAGCAGTTCTTC. As protein: CASSHSPGEQFF.